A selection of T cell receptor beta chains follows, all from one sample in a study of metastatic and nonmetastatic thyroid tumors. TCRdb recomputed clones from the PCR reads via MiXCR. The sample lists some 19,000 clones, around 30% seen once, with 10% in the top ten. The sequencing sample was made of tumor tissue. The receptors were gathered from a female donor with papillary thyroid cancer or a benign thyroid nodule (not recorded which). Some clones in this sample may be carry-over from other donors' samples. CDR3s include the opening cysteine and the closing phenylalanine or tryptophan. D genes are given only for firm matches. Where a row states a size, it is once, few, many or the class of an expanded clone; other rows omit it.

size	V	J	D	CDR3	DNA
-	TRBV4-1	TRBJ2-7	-	CASSQEGSASYEQYF	TGCGCCAGCAGCCAAGAGGGAAGCGCCTCCTACGAGCAGTACTTC
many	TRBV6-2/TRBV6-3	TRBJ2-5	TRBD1	CASGQGPHSREDQETQYF	TGTGCCAGTGGACAGGGGCCACACTCTCGGGAGGATCAAGAGACCCAGTACTTC
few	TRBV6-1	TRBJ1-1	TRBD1	CAITVGGREGTEAFF	TGTGCCATCACGGTAGGGGGCCGGGAGGGCACTGAAGCTTTCTTT
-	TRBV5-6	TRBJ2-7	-	CASSLSPLREQYF	TGTGCCAGCAGCTTGTCGCCCCTCCGGGAGCAGTACTTC
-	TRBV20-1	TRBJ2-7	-	CSALKMTAYEQYF	TGCAGTGCCCTCAAGATGACGGCCTACGAGCAGTACTTC
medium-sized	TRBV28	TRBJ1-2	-	CASSLRGINYGYTF	TGTGCCAGCAGTTTACGGGGGATTAACTATGGCTACACCTTC
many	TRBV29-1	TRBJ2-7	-	CSVELGGHSYEQYF	TGCAGCGTTGAGTTAGGGGGTCATTCCTACGAGCAGTACTTC
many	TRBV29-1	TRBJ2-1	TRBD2	CSVEGLAGLEQFF	TGCAGCGTTGAGGGCCTAGCGGGCCTTGAGCAGTTCTTC
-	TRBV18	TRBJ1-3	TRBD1	CASSPGTGYGNTIYF	TGTGCCAGCTCACCCGGGACAGGGTACGGAAACACCATATATTTT
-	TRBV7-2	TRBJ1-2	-	CASSLGDPTMGGYTF	TGTGCCAGCAGCTTAGGGGACCCTACGATGGGTGGCTACACCTTC
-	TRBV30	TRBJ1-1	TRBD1	CAWSTGTGGTEAFF	TGTGCCTGGAGTACCGGGACAGGGGGCACTGAAGCTTTCTTT
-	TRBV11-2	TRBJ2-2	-	CASSNSAAGRPGELFF	TGTGCCAGCAGCAATTCGGCAGCGGGTCGACCCGGGGAGCTGTTTTTT
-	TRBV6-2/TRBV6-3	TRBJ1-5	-	CASSPWRGQPQHF	TGTGCCAGCAGTCCGTGGAGAGGCCAGCCCCAGCATTTT
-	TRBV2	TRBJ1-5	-	CASREMGFNQPQHF	TGTGCCAGCAGAGAGATGGGATTCAATCAGCCCCAGCATTTT
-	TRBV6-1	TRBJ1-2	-	CASSAGGGAIGYTF	TGTGCCAGCAGTGCCGGAGGAGGGGCTATAGGCTACACCTTC
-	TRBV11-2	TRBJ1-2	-	CASSLVFLQGNMGGYTF	TGTGCCAGCAGCTTAGTTTTCCTTCAGGGGAACATGGGTGGCTACACCTTC
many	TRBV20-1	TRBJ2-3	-	CISTALATDTQYF	TGCATCTCGACAGCGCTTGCTACAGATACGCAGTATTTT
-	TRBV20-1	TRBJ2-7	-	CSAIDPIRGKQYF	TGCAGTGCTATAGATCCAATTCGGGGGAAGCAGTACTTC
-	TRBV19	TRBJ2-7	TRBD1	CASSAQGVVEQYF	TGTGCCAGTAGTGCCCAGGGGGTGGTCGAGCAGTACTTC
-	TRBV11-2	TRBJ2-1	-	CASSLGQDEQFF	TGTGCCAGCAGCTTAGGACAGGATGAGCAGTTCTTC
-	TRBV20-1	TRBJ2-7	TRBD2	CSAPSGRSYEQYF	TGCAGTGCCCCTAGCGGGAGGTCCTACGAGCAGTACTTC
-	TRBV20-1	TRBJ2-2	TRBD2	CSAKGTSGLNTGELFF	TGCAGTGCTAAGGGGACTAGCGGTTTGAACACCGGGGAGCTGTTTTTT
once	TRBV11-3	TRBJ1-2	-	CASSPGTLWGYTF	TGTGCCAGCAGCCCCGGGACACTGTGGGGCTACACCTTC
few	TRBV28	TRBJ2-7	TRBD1	CASRKPTGNAYEQYF	TGTGCCAGCAGAAAACCGACAGGGAATGCCTACGAGCAGTACTTC
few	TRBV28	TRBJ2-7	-	CASSPISYRDMLHEQYF	TGTGCCAGCAGTCCTATATCCTACCGGGATATGCTGCACGAGCAGTACTTC
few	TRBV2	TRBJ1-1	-	CASSVKGGMPTEAFF	TGTGCCAGCAGTGTGAAGGGAGGAATGCCCACTGAAGCTTTCTTT
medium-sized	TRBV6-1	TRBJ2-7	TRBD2	CASSQTSLYEQYF	TGTGCCAGCAGTCAGACTAGCCTCTACGAGCAGTACTTC
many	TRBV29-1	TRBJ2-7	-	CSVEKTGEGWQYF	TGCAGCGTTGAAAAGACAGGGGAGGGGTGGCAGTACTTC
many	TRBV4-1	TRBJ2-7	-	CASSQVVGSSYEQYF	TGCGCCAGCAGCCAAGTAGTCGGGAGCTCCTACGAGCAGTACTTC
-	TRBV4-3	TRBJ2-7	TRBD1	CASSHDRGSEQYF	TGCGCCAGCAGCCATGACAGGGGAAGCGAGCAGTACTTC
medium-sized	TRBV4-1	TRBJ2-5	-	CASSQVLASNEEETQYF	TGCGCCAGCAGCCAAGTTTTGGCATCCAACGAAGAAGAGACCCAGTACTTC
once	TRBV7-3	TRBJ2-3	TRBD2	CASSPWGAGGTDTQYF	TGTGCCAGCAGCCCCTGGGGAGCGGGGGGCACAGATACGCAGTATTTT
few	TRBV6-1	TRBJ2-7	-	CASSSESYEQYF	TGTGCCAGCAGTAGCGAATCCTACGAGCAGTACTTC
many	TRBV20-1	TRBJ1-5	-	CSAREAVTYSNQPQHF	TGCAGTGCTAGAGAAGCAGTTACCTATAGCAATCAGCCCCAGCATTTT
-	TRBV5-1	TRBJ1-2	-	CASSSGRPNYGYTF	TGCGCCAGCAGCTCCGGACGGCCCAACTATGGCTACACCTTC
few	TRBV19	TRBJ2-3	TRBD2	CASSTGLASTDTQYF	TGTGCCAGTAGTACCGGACTAGCGAGCACAGATACGCAGTATTTT
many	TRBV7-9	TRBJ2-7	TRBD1	CASSFGQGDEQYF	TGTGCCAGCAGCTTCGGACAGGGTGACGAGCAGTACTTC
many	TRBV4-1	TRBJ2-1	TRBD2	CASSQERASGSRWDEQFF	TGCGCCAGCAGCCAAGAACGGGCTAGCGGGAGCCGTTGGGATGAGCAGTTCTTC
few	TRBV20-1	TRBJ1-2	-	CSARGSRDRNYGYTF	TGCAGTGCTAGAGGAAGCAGGGACCGCAACTATGGCTACACCTTC
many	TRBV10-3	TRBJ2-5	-	CAISESYQETQYF	TGTGCCATCAGTGAATCGTACCAAGAGACCCAGTACTTC
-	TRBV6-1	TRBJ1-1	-	CASSSARVGRRSEAFF	TGTGCCAGCAGCTCCGCCCGGGTGGGTAGGAGGTCTGAAGCTTTCTTT
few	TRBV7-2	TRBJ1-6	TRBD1	CASSRGGGSPLHF	TGTGCCAGCAGCCGAGGGGGCGGTTCACCCCTCCACTTT
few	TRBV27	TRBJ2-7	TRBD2	CASSWDGRPYEQYF	TGTGCCAGCAGTTGGGACGGGAGGCCTTACGAGCAGTACTTC
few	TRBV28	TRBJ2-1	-	CASSPRPPGRNEQFF	TGTGCCAGCAGTCCTCGACCTCCGGGCCGCAATGAGCAGTTCTTC
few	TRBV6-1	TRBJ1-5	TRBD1	CASSPRDRVGQPQHF	TGTGCCAGCAGTCCACGGGACAGGGTGGGACAGCCACAGCATTTT
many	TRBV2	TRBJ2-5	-	CASSDLQETQYF	TGTGCCAGCAGTGACCTCCAAGAGACCCAGTACTTC
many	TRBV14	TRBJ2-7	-	CASSHLQGSYEQYF	TGTGCCAGCAGCCACCTACAGGGCTCCTACGAGCAGTACTTC
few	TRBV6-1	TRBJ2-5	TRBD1	CASSKPGQGMQETQYF	TGTGCCAGCAGTAAGCCGGGACAGGGGATGCAAGAGACCCAGTACTTC
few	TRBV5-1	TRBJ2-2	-	CASSQTYPGELFF	TGCGCCAGCAGCCAGACATATCCCGGGGAGCTGTTTTTT
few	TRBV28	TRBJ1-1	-	CATSAEWFTEAFF	TGTGCCACCTCGGCCGAGTGGTTCACTGAAGCTTTCTTT
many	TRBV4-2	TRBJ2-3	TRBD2	CASSPYLAGVGDTQYF	TGTGCCAGCAGCCCCTACCTAGCGGGAGTGGGAGATACGCAGTATTTT
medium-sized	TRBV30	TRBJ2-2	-	CAWGGPPGELFF	TGTGCCTGGGGCGGGCCTCCCGGGGAGCTGTTTTTT
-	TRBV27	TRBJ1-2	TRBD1	CASSRGQVLGGYTF	TGTGCCAGCAGTAGGGGACAGGTCCTAGGTGGCTACACCTTC
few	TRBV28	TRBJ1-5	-	CASRQTGQSNQPQHF	TGTGCAAGCAGACAGACCGGACAAAGCAATCAGCCCCAGCATTTT
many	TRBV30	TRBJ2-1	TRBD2	CAWSRDYYNEQFF	TGTGCCTGGAGTCGGGACTACTACAATGAGCAGTTCTTC
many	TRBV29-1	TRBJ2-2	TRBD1	CSVEPGTGGTGELFF	TGCAGCGTGGAACCCGGGACAGGGGGTACCGGGGAGCTGTTTTTT
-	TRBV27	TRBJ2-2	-	CASTPRIDTGELFF	TGTGCAAGCACCCCCAGGATAGACACCGGGGAGCTGTTTTTT